This record looks at one T cell receptor beta chain sequence and its context. The antigen it recognizes is unknown. No base qualities exist here, and no much larger clone lies one base off it. At diagnosis, peripheral blood, uninvolved tumor-adjacent lung and tumor were collected and were preserved as a mix of fresh-frozen and FFPE material. Blood samples were analyzed as peripheral blood mononuclear cells for TCR repertoire profiling. This sample was taken from a study of T cells in localized non-small cell lung cancer (dated by TCRdb to 2018 to 2021). For the wider study: The study analyzed T cell repertoires of under 250 early-stage NSCLC patients, comparing tumors and uninvolved tumor-adjacent lungs. The cohort consisted of approximately 240 treatment-naive NSCLC patients whose localized lung tumors had been resected. A mean age of approximately 70 years was recorded for the NSCLC patients, of whom more than 120 were male and about a hundred were female. Overall study results and their limits: Longer overall survival was associated with higher blood T cell density, whereas shorter survival was associated with higher adjacent-lung clonality. Of the top 100 tumor clones, a median of approximately 60 were detected in paired uninvolved adjacent lung; about 26 were also among that lung's top 100. The highest T cell clonality was observed in uninvolved tumor-adjacent lung, where clonality exceeded that of tumor, suggesting that antigenic responses were more focused in uninvolved tumor-adjacent lung. Because multi-region tumor sequencing was not performed, intratumor heterogeneity could not be ruled out. Because the study design was exploratory, TCR variables were selected using unadjusted p-values without false-discovery rate correction.

TCR beta CDR3 regions were sequenced from DNA using the immunoSEQ Assay. The study's processing was this. T cell density was computed as TCR beta template counts normalized to usable DNA estimated by amplifying housekeeping genes. The preseqR package was used to estimate richness by extrapolating to 400,000 templates for PBMC samples and to 120,000 templates for tissue samples. Clonality was defined as one minus Pielou's evenness. To identify tissue-enriched TCRs, differential abundance testing was run on productive amino-acid clonotypes with a minimum total count of 5 and an alpha of 0.1. The Jaccard Index and the Morisita Overlap Index were used to quantify repertoire overlap between compartments. GLIPH clustered TCR beta CDR3s with public tetramer-defined viral CDR3s; viral motifs required at least three viral sequences plus V-gene enrichment. This is the immuneACCESS table as TCRdb keeps it, with only in-frame sequences that have V and J called. A part of the clones is gone; compared with another copy, unresolved V genes explain less than half, and the rest is unexplained. The V and J calls and clone size are taken from that table; D and trimming were inferred from the DNA. This sample lists about 52,000 clones; approximately 86% were detected once. 15% to 20% of the sample lies in the top ten.

The germline V gene encodes CDR1 LNHDA and CDR2 SQIVND (reference sequence). Taken from cysteine to phenylalanine, the CDR3 has 14 residues. Only CDR3 DNA is held: 42 bases, read in frame from base 1. V is shortened by 6 bases, J by 7 bases, and the region joining them spans 15 bases. The specimen was PBMCs, collected before any cancer treatment. The chain joins TRBV19 to TRBJ1-4, with TRBD1 as a weak D call on 5 bases. The TCR sequence derives from a female donor with stage II lung adenocarcinoma. Read as DNA, the sequence is TGTGCCAGTAGGGCCCAGGGTGAAAGTGAAAAACTGTTTTTT. It translates as CASRAQGESEKLFF.